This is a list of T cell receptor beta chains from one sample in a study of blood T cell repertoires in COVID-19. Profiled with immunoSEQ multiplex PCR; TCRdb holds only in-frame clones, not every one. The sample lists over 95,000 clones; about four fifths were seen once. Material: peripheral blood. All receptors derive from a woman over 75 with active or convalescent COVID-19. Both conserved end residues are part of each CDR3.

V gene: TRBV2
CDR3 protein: CASSSNQGTEAFF

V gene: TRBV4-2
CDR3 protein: CASSPGTGEQPQHF

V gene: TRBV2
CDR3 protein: CASSPGSGLDYNEQFF

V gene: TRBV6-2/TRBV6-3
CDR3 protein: CASSSQLAVEQFF

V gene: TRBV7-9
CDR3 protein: CASSWTGTGNTGELFF

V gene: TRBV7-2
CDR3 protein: CASSLDGRGDEQYF

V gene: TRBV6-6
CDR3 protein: CASRPLGTGSNEKLFF

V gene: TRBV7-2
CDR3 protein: CASSPGPGANEQYF

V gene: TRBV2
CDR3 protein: CASSVMAGDTQYF

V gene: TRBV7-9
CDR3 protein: CASSLPGSNTGELFF

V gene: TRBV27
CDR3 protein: CASSPSYPGTGGEYEQYF

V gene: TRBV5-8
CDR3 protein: CASSLGTGYNEQFF

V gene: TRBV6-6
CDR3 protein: CASTPRGSTVYTEAFF

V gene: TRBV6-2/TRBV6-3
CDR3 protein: CASSYSRTGEREASYEQYF

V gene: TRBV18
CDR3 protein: CASSPTGVSGANVLTF